What follows are 5 T cell receptor beta chains derived from one specimen sequenced in a study of T cell repertoires in cytomegalovirus infection. MiXCR, run by TCRdb on the reads, gives a single entry per CDR3 protein. This table holds around 900,000 distinct CDR3 sequences, under 40% found once. Their recognized antigens are unknown. Sequencing was performed on cultured CD8+ T cells from PBMCs, taken from culture after CMV antigen stimulation. The receptors come from a human donor in good health (CMV status not recorded). Some clones in this sample may be carry-over from other donors' samples.

This chain uses TRBV7-9 with TRBJ1-6; TRBD1 aligns across 8 bases. The CDR3 is 18 residues long. V gave up 4 bases and J gave up 6 bases; unmatched junction bases: 14. CDR1 and CDR2 from the germline V gene are SEHNR and FQNEAQ (reference sequence). In nucleotides, the CDR3 is TGTGCCAGCAGCTGGGACAGGACTTCTCCAAAACGTAATTCACCCCTCCACTTT. Translation gives CASSWDRTSPKRNSPLHF.

This clonotype occurred a few times. V usage is TRBV10-3 and J usage is TRBJ1-6; tentatively, D is TRBD1 (5 bases). Looked up from germline, CDR1 is ENHRY and CDR2 is SYGVKD. The CDR3 is made up of 15 amino acids. The V gene lost 3 bases and the J gene lost 1 base, with 7 bases spanning the gap. CDR3 coding DNA: TGTGCCATCAGTGATCAGGGTTCCTATAATTCACCCCTCCACTTT. Amino acid sequence: CAISDQGSYNSPLHF.

This clonotype showed up just a few times. The rearrangement links TRBV6-1 to TRBJ2-2; TRBD2 matches at 12 bases. Germline V CDR1 and CDR2: MNHNS, SASEGT. J lost 1 base, V lost 6 bases, and 3 bases had no gene match. There are 16 residues in the CDR3. This CDR3 reads CASSLTSGRNTGELFF. Written as DNA, the CDR3 is TGTGCCAGCAGCTTGACTAGCGGGAGGAACACCGGGGAGCTGTTTTTT.

V and J are TRBV25-1 and TRBJ2-7, with 9 bases aligning to TRBD1. CDR1 MGHDK and CDR2 SYGVNS come from the germline V gene. After removal of 2 bases from V and 6 bases from J, the junction contained 5 bases not matched to a gene. The CDR3 contains 14 residues. CDR3 in amino acids: CASSEEDRGAEQYF. Here the CDR3 DNA reads TGTGCCAGCAGTGAAGAGGACAGGGGCGCCGAGCAGTACTTC.

Many counts were recorded for this clonotype. J is TRBJ2-1 and V is TRBV7-2, with D perhaps assigned TRBD1 or TRBD2 (5 bases each). This CDR3 contains 15 residues. Trimming took off 5 bases at V and 7 bases at J, with 18 bases between the two ends. Germline values: CDR1 SGHTA, CDR2 FQGNSA. The CDR3 loop is CASSLRDRGWNEQFF. The CDR3 DNA reads TGTGCCAGCAGCCTCCGGGACCGGGGATGGAATGAGCAGTTCTTC.